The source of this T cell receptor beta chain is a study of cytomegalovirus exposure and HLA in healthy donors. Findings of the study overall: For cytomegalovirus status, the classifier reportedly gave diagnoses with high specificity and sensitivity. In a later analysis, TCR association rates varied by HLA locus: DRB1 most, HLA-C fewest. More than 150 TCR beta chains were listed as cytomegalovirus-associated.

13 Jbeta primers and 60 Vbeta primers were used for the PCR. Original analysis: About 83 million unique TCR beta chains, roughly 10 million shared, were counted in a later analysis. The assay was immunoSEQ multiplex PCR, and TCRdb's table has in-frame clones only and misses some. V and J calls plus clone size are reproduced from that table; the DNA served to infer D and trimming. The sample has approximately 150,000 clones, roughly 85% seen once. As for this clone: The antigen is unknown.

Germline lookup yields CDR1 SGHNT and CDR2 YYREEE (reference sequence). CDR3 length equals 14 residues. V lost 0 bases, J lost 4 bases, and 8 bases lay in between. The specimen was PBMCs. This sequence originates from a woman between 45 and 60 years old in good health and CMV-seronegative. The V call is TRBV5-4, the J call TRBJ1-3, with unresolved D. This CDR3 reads CASSLDRTGNTIYF. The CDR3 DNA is TGTGCCAGCAGCTTGGACAGAACGGGAAACACCATATATTTT.